These 24 T cell receptor beta chains originate from one sample sequenced in a study of graft-versus-host responses after intestinal transplantation. Sequencing was performed with immunoSEQ multiplex PCR; in TCRdb, only in-frame clones are kept and a portion is missing. The sample contains approximately 25,000 clones, around 82% of which appear only once. Their recognized antigens are unknown. The sample here was unstimulated CD8+ T cells sorted from spleen or lymph node cells, taken before transplant. The source of these receptors is a human donor who was the organ donor for an intestinal transplant.

The chain is built from TRBV4-2 and TRBJ2-3; perhaps TRBD1 as D (5 bases). The germline V and J ends were trimmed by 0 bases and 3 bases, with 13 bases remaining between them. The CDR3 length is 16 residues. The V gene's germline CDR1 is LGHNA and CDR2 YNFKEQ. CDR3 sequence (DNA): TGTGCCAGCAGCCAAGATTGGCAGGGTAGGACAGATACGCAGTATTTT. Its translation: CASSQDWQGRTDTQYF.

CDR3 sequence: CASSSGLNYGYTF. CDR3 bases: TGCGCCAGCAGCTCAGGCCTAAACTATGGCTACACCTTC. V is TRBV4-3 and J is TRBJ1-2, with D uncertain. Germline V gene lookup returns CDR1 LGHNA and CDR2 YSLEER. Between the trimmed V and J ends, which lost 5 bases and 2 bases, there was a span of 9 bases. There are 13 residues in the CDR3.

This clone was counted only a few times. J is TRBJ2-1 and V is TRBV6-1; no reliable D call. Germline CDR1 and CDR2: MNHNS and SASEGT. The CDR3 extends over 15 amino acids. The germline V and J ends were trimmed by 7 bases and 0 bases, with 13 bases remaining between them. This chain's CDR3 is CASTGTPSSYNEQFF. CDR3 sequence (DNA): TGTGCCAGCACGGGCACTCCGAGCTCCTACAATGAGCAGTTCTTC.

In DNA form, the CDR3 reads TGTGCCAGCAGCTTGCACGCCACAGATACGCAGTATTTT. Its translation: CASSLHATDTQYF. V usage is TRBV5-4 and J usage is TRBJ2-3; D remains ambiguous. The ends were cut back, 1 base at V and 2 bases at J, with 5 bases in the middle. The CDR3 covers 13 residues. Germline lookup yields CDR1 SGHNT and CDR2 YYREEE (reference sequence).

The chain uses TRBV4-1 and TRBJ2-1; tentatively, D is TRBD1 or TRBD2 (5 bases each). Trimming cost V 3 bases and J 9 bases, with 15 bases left between them. Looked up from germline, CDR1 is MGHRA and CDR2 is YSYEKL. This CDR3 contains 14 residues. CDR3 in DNA: TGCGCCAGCAGCCATCGCCCTTACGGGGCTGAGCAGTTCTTC. Translated: CASSHRPYGAEQFF.

This clone has only a few counts. The chain has TRBV28 and TRBJ2-7; D may be TRBD2 (7 bases). Trimming pared 3 bases from V and 5 bases from J, leaving 14 bases between. This CDR3 spans 14 amino acids. CDR1 is MDHEN, CDR2 SYDVKM, per germline. The CDR3 nucleotides read TGTGCCAGCAGTTTTGTTGGGGGGGCCCACGAGCAGTACTTC. This codes for CASSFVGGAHEQYF.

The CDR3 loop is CASSLGGGETQYF. In DNA form, the CDR3 reads TGTGCCAGCAGTTTGGGCGGGGGGGAGACCCAGTACTTC. The gene calls are TRBV6-6 and TRBJ2-5, with TRBD2 matching 8 bases. J gave up 5 bases and V 4 bases, and 3 bases lay outside the gene matches. The CDR3 covers 13 residues. Germline values: CDR1 MNHNY, CDR2 SVGAGI (reference sequence).

This rearrangement joins TRBV5-4 to TRBJ2-7; D might be TRBD2 (6 bases). The CDR3 contains 15 residues. V was pared by 1 base and J by 7 bases, with 18 bases between. Germline CDR1 SGHNT, CDR2 YYREEE (reference sequence). CDR3 DNA sequence: TGTGCCAGCAGCTTGATCGGCGGGGACGCTAGTGAGCAGTACTTC. Its protein product is CASSLIGGDASEQYF. Full variable domain (missing parts from reference TRBV5-4 and TRBJ2-7): ETGVTQSPTHLIKTRGQQVTLRCSSQSGHNTVSWYQQALGQGPQFIFQYYREEENGRGNFPPRFSGLQFPNYSSELNVNALELDDSALYLCASSLIGGDASEQYFGPGTRLTVT.

The chain links TRBV4-1 to TRBJ2-5, with 9 bases identical to TRBD2. V gave up 6 bases and J gave up 2 bases; unmatched junction bases: 10. The CDR3 has 16 amino acids. Germline CDR1 is MGHRA and CDR2 is YSYEKL. As DNA, the CDR3 is TGCGCCAGCAGTTTCCAAGCGGGGGGATTTCAAGAGACCCAGTACTTC. Its protein is CASSFQAGGFQETQYF.

The V call is TRBV27, the J call TRBJ1-6; no clear D gene. Germline V gives CDR1 MNHEY, CDR2 SMNVEV (reference sequence). The CDR3 has 17 residues. The germline V and J ends were trimmed by 0 bases and 0 bases, with 9 bases remaining between them. The CDR3 sequence is CASSLSSRSSYNSPLHF. The CDR3 region has the DNA TGTGCCAGCAGTTTATCTTCCCGGAGCTCCTATAATTCACCCCTCCACTTT.

The chain recombines TRBV6-5 with TRBJ2-5; a weak D match, TRBD2 (7 bases). Germline loops: CDR1 MNHEY, CDR2 SVGAGI. The CDR3 is 14 residues long. With 2 bases removed from V and 9 bases from J, the gap between germline ends came to 16 bases. Here the CDR3 DNA reads TGTGCCAGCAGTTACGGCTCCAGGGGAGGGTCCCAGTACTTC. Encoded protein: CASSYGSRGGSQYF.

The V call is TRBV2, the J call TRBJ1-5, with D uncertain. The CDR3 covers 13 residues. Germline lookup yields CDR1 SNHLY and CDR2 FYNNEI. V lost 3 bases and J 8 bases, leaving 11 bases between the germline ends. CDR3 DNA sequence: TGTGCCAGCAGTGAGTTGTTCCTAAAGCCCCAGCATTTT. Translation: CASSELFLKPQHF.

This clone was seen only a few times. This chain connects TRBV2 to TRBJ1-2, with D possibly being TRBD1 (5 bases). In germline, CDR1 is SNHLY, CDR2 FYNNEI. The CDR3 loop spans 13 amino acids. The V end lost 10 bases, the J end lost 3 bases, and 15 bases lay between the germline ends. Written as DNA, the CDR3 is TGTGCCATTGGGGGGGGTGATTACTATGGCTACACCTTC. Translating gives CAIGGGDYYGYTF.

The chain has TRBV4-1 and TRBJ1-4; D unclear. Trimming cost V 1 base and J 0 bases, with 9 bases left between them. Germline lookup yields CDR1 MGHRA and CDR2 YSYEKL. There are 16 residues in the CDR3. The CDR3: CASSQAFVTTNEKLFF. DNA for the CDR3: TGCGCCAGCAGCCAAGCTTTTGTGACAACTAATGAAAAACTGTTTTTT.

This chain connects TRBV7-9 to TRBJ1-1; no clear D gene. V was trimmed by 5 bases and J by 2 bases, leaving 6 bases between them. The CDR3 consists of 12 residues. Looked up from germline, CDR1 is SEHNR and CDR2 is FQNEAQ (reference sequence). CDR3 in amino acids: CASSVKNTEAFF. CDR3 DNA: TGTGCCAGCAGCGTGAAAAACACTGAAGCTTTCTTT.

This chain connects TRBV20-1 to TRBJ1-3, with D possibly TRBD1 on 5 matching bases. V shed 5 bases and J shed 4 bases, with 6 bases lying between them. The V gene's germline CDR1 is DFQATT and CDR2 SNEGSKA (reference sequence). CDR3 length equals 11 residues. This CDR3 reads CSAGGGNTIYF. The CDR3 nucleotides are TGCAGTGCTGGGGGGGGAAACACCATATATTTT.

This chain connects TRBV27 to TRBJ1-2, with D perhaps TRBD1 (5 bases). CDR1 is MNHEY, CDR2 SMNVEV, per germline (reference sequence). V lost 10 bases, J lost 8 bases, and 20 bases lay in between. The CDR3 is 13 residues long. The CDR3 DNA reads as TGTGCCATCCCGGGGGGAGCGTTAGGGGGCTACACCTTC. Translated: CAIPGGALGGYTF.

The CDR3 coding sequence is TGCAGCGTGGGGTTCGACAGGGGGTATGGCTACACCTTC. Protein sequence: CSVGFDRGYGYTF. This chain connects TRBV29-1 to TRBJ1-2; the match to TRBD1 covers 9 bases. The germline CDR1 and CDR2 sequences are SQVTM and ANQGSEA. The CDR3 runs to 13 residues. With 6 bases clipped from V and 5 bases from J, the junction kept 7 bases outside the gene matches.

The genes are TRBV29-1 and TRBJ2-1, with 7 bases that match TRBD2. The CDR3 contains 15 residues. Germline-derived CDR1 and CDR2 are SQVTM and ANQGSEA. The J segment lost 5 bases and the V segment lost 7 bases, leaving 14 bases of the junction unmatched. The CDR3 protein is CSAGRLAEVHNEQFF. The CDR3 region has the DNA TGCAGCGCCGGAAGGCTAGCGGAGGTCCACAATGAGCAGTTCTTC.

The chain joins TRBV19 to TRBJ2-7; 10 nucleotides agree with TRBD1. This CDR3 region has 15 residues. V shed 1 base and J 3 bases; nucleotides not matched to a gene: 3. Germline assignment: CDR1 LNHDA and CDR2 SQIVND (reference sequence). In DNA, the CDR3 is TGTGCCAGTAGTATAGGACAGGGGGCCGACTACGAGCAGTACTTC. The encoded protein is CASSIGQGADYEQYF.

The rearrangement joins TRBV9 to TRBJ2-3; 13 bases are shared with TRBD2. Germline V gene lookup returns CDR1 SGDLS and CDR2 YYNGEE. The CDR3 totals 15 residues. J lost 7 bases, V lost 0 bases, and 2 bases had no gene match. Here the CDR3 reads CASSVAGTSGNTQYF. CDR3 nucleotide sequence: TGTGCCAGCAGCGTAGCCGGGACTAGCGGGAATACGCAGTATTTT. Using reference TRBV9 and TRBJ2-3 for the parts outside the CDR3, the full variable domain is DSGVTQTPKHLITATGQRVTLRCSPRSGDLSVYWYQQSLDQGLQFLIQYYNGEERAKGNILERFSAQQFPDLHSELNLSSLELGDSALYFCASSVAGTSGNTQYFGPGTRLTVL.

This CDR3 reads CASSQVPGVDYEQYF. CDR3 DNA: TGCGCCAGCAGCCAAGTACCGGGGGTAGATTACGAGCAGTACTTC. V is TRBV4-1 and J is TRBJ2-7; D is possibly TRBD2 (6 bases). Trimming shortened V by 1 base and J by 4 bases, and 14 bases separated the two germline ends. This CDR3 has 15 amino acids. Germline V gene sequence: CDR1 MGHRA, CDR2 YSYEKL.

The chain recombines TRBV4-3 with TRBJ2-4; TRBD1 agrees at 9 bases. Germline CDR1 LGHNA, CDR2 YSLEER. Trimming at V came to 3 bases and at J to 7 bases, leaving 7 bases not matched to a gene. The CDR3 length is 15 residues. The CDR3 reads CASSQLQGARNIQYF. Here the CDR3 DNA reads TGCGCCAGCAGCCAGCTACAGGGGGCTAGGAACATTCAGTACTTC.

This clone was observed a single time. The chain recombines TRBV19 with TRBJ2-3; D is uncertain. This CDR3 comprises 11 residues. V was cut by 6 bases and J by 2 bases, with 3 bases left in between. The germline gives CDR1 LNHDA, CDR2 SQIVND (reference sequence). This CDR3 reads CASRDTDTQYF. The CDR3 nucleotides are TGTGCCAGTAGGGACACAGATACGCAGTATTTT.